The 9 T cell receptor beta chains listed next were all sequenced from one sample in a study of TIL therapy for anti-PD-1-resistant metastatic lung cancer. Sequencing used immunoSEQ v3. Using immunoSEQ multiplex PCR, the repertoire was profiled, and TCRdb retains in-frame clones only, with some absent. The sample consists of about 52,000 clones, 70% to 85% of them appearing once. Time point indicated: pre-treatment sample, taken before nivolumab and TIL therapy. The sample consisted of blood, taken at baseline. These receptors came from a woman aged 25-85 years with non-small cell lung cancer.

This clone was picked up one time. This rearrangement joins TRBV18 to TRBJ2-5, with a weak D call TRBD1 (7 bases). The CDR3 runs 14 residues. The germline V gene encodes CDR1 KGHSH and CDR2 LQKENI. Trimming stripped 6 bases from V and 1 base from J, with 12 bases between. CDR3 DNA: TGTGCCAGCTCGCGGGGACAGCTCCAAGAGACCCAGTACTTC. This sequence encodes CASSRGQLQETQYF.

The chain combines TRBV27 with TRBJ2-2; the D gene is possibly TRBD2 (6 bases). Trimming pared 5 bases from V and 3 bases from J, leaving 16 bases between. CDR1 MNHEY and CDR2 SMNVEV come from the germline V gene (reference sequence). The CDR3 spans 16 residues. The CDR3 loop reads CASSPEGPPYTGELFF. The CDR3 DNA sequence: TGTGCCAGCAGTCCGGAGGGTCCCCCTTACACCGGGGAGCTGTTTTTT.

This chain joins TRBV25-1 and TRBJ1-1; D remains unclear. CDR3 size: 13 residues. V shed 5 bases and J shed 1 base, with 8 bases lying between them. Germline V CDR1 and CDR2: MGHDK, SYGVNS. CDR3 sequence (DNA): TGTGCCAGCAGTCTACTGGAGAACACTGAAGCTTTCTTT. The encoded protein is CASSLLENTEAFF.

This chain connects TRBV7-2 to TRBJ2-6, with 8 nucleotides matching TRBD2. Trimming removed 3 bases from V and 4 bases from J; junction bases left unmatched: 2. CDR3 length: 15 residues. Germline CDR1 is SGHTA and CDR2 is FQGNSA. The DNA of the CDR3 is TGTGCCAGCAGCTTTAGCGGGGCCGGGGCCAACGTCCTGACTTTC. This sequence encodes CASSFSGAGANVLTF.

This rearrangement joins TRBV11-2 to TRBJ2-7; a weak D match, TRBD2 (6 bases). CDR3 size: 15 residues. Trimming stripped 5 bases from V and 3 bases from J, with 17 bases between. Germline V lookup: CDR1 SGHAT, CDR2 FQNNGV. Here the CDR3 reads CASSAGTPPDYEQYF. CDR3 nucleotide sequence: TGTGCCAGCAGCGCCGGGACTCCTCCCGACTACGAGCAGTACTTC.

The chain uses TRBV7-8 and TRBJ1-1; D unresolved. CDR3 size: 11 residues. Germline V CDR1 and CDR2: SGHVS, FQNEAQ. V was trimmed by 0 bases and J by 7 bases, leaving 3 bases between them. CDR3 amino acids: CASSLAVEAFF. In DNA form, the CDR3 reads TGTGCCAGCAGCTTAGCGGTTGAAGCTTTCTTT. Together with reference TRBV7-8 and TRBJ1-1, the CDR3 gives the full variable domain: GAGVSQSPRYKVAKRGQDVALRCDPISGHVSLFWYQQALGQGPEFLTYFQNEAQLDKSGLPSDRFFAERPEGSVSTLKIQRTQQEDSAVYLCASSLAVEAFFGQGTRLTVV.

The chain recombines TRBV6-6 with TRBJ2-1; D perhaps matches TRBD1 (7 bases). CDR3 length: 14 residues. Per germline, CDR1 MNHNY and CDR2 SVGAGI (reference sequence). The V and J ends lost 2 bases and 7 bases respectively, with 12 bases between them. The CDR3, as DNA: TGTGCCAGCAGTTACACAGGGGAGGAGAATGAGCAGTTCTTC. It encodes CASSYTGEENEQFF.

The chain combines TRBV19 with TRBJ2-2; D might be TRBD2 (5 bases). The V gene lost 3 bases and the J gene lost 3 bases, with 8 bases spanning the gap. Germline V gives CDR1 LNHDA, CDR2 SQIVND (reference sequence). The CDR3 contains 14 residues. This chain's CDR3 is CASSMSGHTGELFF. The CDR3 nucleotides are TGTGCCAGTAGTATGAGCGGTCACACCGGGGAGCTGTTTTTT.

The chain links TRBV7-9 to TRBJ2-3; 8 bases fit TRBD1. Trimming removed 8 bases from V and 1 base from J; junction bases left unmatched: 8. Germline V gives CDR1 SEHNR, CDR2 FQNEAQ (reference sequence). The CDR3 has 15 amino acids. CDR3: CASGEQDRGTDTQYF. The CDR3 DNA reads TGTGCCAGCGGAGAACAGGACAGGGGCACAGATACGCAGTATTTT.